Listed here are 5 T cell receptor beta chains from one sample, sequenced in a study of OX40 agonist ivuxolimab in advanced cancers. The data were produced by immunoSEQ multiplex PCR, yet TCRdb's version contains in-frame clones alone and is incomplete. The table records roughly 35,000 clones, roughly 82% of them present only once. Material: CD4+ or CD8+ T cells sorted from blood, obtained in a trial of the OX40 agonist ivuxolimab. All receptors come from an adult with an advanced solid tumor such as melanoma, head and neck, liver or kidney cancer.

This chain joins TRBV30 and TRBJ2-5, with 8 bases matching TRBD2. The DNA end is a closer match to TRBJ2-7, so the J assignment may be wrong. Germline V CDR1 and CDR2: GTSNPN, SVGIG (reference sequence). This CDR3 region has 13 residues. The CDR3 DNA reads TGTGCCTGGAGCGGGACTAGGCCATACGAGCAGTACTTC. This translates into CAWSGTRPYEQYF.

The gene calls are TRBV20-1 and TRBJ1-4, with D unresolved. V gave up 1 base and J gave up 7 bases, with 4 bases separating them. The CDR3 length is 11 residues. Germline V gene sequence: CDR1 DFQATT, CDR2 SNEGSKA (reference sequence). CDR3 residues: CSARVVEKLFF. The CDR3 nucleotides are TGCAGTGCTAGAGTCGTTGAAAAACTGTTTTTT.

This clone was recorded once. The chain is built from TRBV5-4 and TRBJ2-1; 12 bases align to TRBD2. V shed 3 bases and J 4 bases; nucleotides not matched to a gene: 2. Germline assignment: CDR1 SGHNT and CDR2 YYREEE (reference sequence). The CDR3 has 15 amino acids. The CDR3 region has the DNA TGTGCCAGCAGCTATCTAGCGGGAGGGTACAATGAGCAGTTCTTC. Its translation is CASSYLAGGYNEQFF.

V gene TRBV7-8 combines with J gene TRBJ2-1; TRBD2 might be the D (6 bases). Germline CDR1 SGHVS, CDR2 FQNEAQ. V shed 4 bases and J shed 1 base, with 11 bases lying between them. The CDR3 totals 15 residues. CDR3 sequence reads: CASSSSAGSYNEQFF. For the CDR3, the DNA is TGTGCCAGCAGCTCAAGCGCGGGATCCTACAATGAGCAGTTCTTC.

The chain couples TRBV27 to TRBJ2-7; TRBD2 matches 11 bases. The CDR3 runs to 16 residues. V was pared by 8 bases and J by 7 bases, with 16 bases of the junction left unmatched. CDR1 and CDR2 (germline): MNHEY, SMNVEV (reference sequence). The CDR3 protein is CASGPWGSGGAGEQYF. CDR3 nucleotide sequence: TGTGCCAGCGGACCATGGGGTAGCGGGGGGGCCGGGGAGCAGTACTTC.